The entry below gives a single T cell receptor (beta chain) sequence along with its context. Per the study methods: Amplifying reference gene primers gave estimates of nucleated cell counts. Generated by immunoSEQ multiplex PCR, the TCRdb table keeps only in-frame clones and is missing some. The V and J calls and clone size were taken over from that table, and D and trimming were inferred from the DNA. The sample holds hundreds of thousands of clones, 70% to 90% seen once. This sample was taken from a study of blood T cell repertoires in COVID-19. Trimming left V 4 bases short and J 2 bases short, with 15 bases between. This CDR3 contains 16 residues. From germline, CDR1 is MNHNS and CDR2 SASEGT.

Sequencing was performed on peripheral blood. This sequence was found in a man in his forties with acute or convalescent COVID-19. This chain uses TRBV6-1 with TRBJ1-3; D ambiguous. The CDR3 sequence is CASSAPVRQAGNTIYF. CDR3 bases: TGTGCCAGCAGTGCCCCGGTTAGGCAGGCTGGAAACACCATATATTTT.